The next 18 T cell receptor beta chains were all read from a single sample in a study of technical replicates of blood from a handful of donors. This table comes from immunoSEQ multiplex PCR, and its TCRdb copy is limited to in-frame clones, with some not included. This table has tens of thousands of clones, 92% appearing once. The sample comprised T cells isolated from PBMCs. The origin of the receptors is a human donor in good health.

This clone was found a few times. The V gene is TRBV7-2, the J gene TRBJ2-2; TRBD1 matches 8 bases. J gave up 7 bases and V 5 bases, and 9 bases lay outside the gene matches. Germline CDR1 reads SGHTA; CDR2 reads FQGNSA. CDR3 length equals 15 residues. The CDR3 region has the DNA TGTGCCAGCAGCAACCGACAGGGGATAGTCGGGGAGCTGTTTTTT. Its translation is CASSNRQGIVGELFF.

CDR3 bases: TGTGCCAGTAGTCCCAGAGGAGGTGGCTACACCTTC. This codes for CASSPRGGGYTF. This sequence joins TRBV19 and TRBJ1-2; D not certain. Germline V lookup: CDR1 LNHDA, CDR2 SQIVND (reference sequence). Between the trimmed V and J ends, which lost 5 bases and 7 bases, there was a span of 11 bases. CDR3 length equals 12 residues.

The gene calls are TRBV15 and TRBJ1-2; tentatively, D is TRBD1 (6 bases). Germline CDR1 LNHNV, CDR2 YYDKDF (reference sequence). With 8 bases removed from V and 1 base from J, the gap between germline ends came to 14 bases. The CDR3 runs 14 residues. CDR3 coding DNA: TGTGCCACCTTCGGGGACAAAAATAACTATGGCTACACCTTC. This gives the protein CATFGDKNNYGYTF.

CDR3 in DNA: TGTGCCAGCAGCTTAATCCCCGCGACCTACGAGCAGTACTTC. It specifies CASSLIPATYEQYF. The gene calls are TRBV11-2 and TRBJ2-7; D is unresolved. V was clipped by 2 bases and J by 2 bases, with 10 bases between them. The CDR3 runs to 14 residues. Germline V gives CDR1 SGHAT, CDR2 FQNNGV. The full variable domain, rest sourced from reference TRBV11-2 and TRBJ2-7, is EAGVAQSPRYKIIEKRQSVAFWCNPISGHATLYWYQQILGQGPKLLIQFQNNGVVDDSQLPKDRFSAERLKGVDSTLKIQPAKLEDSAVYLCASSLIPATYEQYFGPGTRLTVT.

The chain is built from TRBV9 and TRBJ2-2; 9 bases align to TRBD1. CDR1 and CDR2 from the germline V gene are SGDLS and YYNGEE. This CDR3 spans 16 amino acids. V lost 0 bases, J lost 6 bases, and 6 bases stayed unmatched. CDR3 loop: CASSVGGTGPAGELFF. CDR3 nucleotide sequence: TGTGCCAGCAGCGTAGGCGGGACAGGGCCCGCCGGGGAGCTGTTTTTT.

J is TRBJ1-5 and V is TRBV5-4, with D perhaps TRBD1 (6 bases). Between the trimmed V and J ends, which lost 4 bases and 3 bases, there was a span of 17 bases. CDR3 length: 16 residues. Germline CDR1 reads SGHNT; CDR2 reads YYREEE (reference sequence). CDR3 nucleotide sequence: TGTGCCAGCAGCGCCTCAGGGGAAGGGCCCAATCAGCCCCAGCATTTT. Amino acid sequence: CASSASGEGPNQPQHF. The full variable domain, completed using reference TRBV5-4 and TRBJ1-5, is ETGVTQSPTHLIKTRGQQVTLRCSSQSGHNTVSWYQQALGQGPQFIFQYYREEENGRGNFPPRFSGLQFPNYSSELNVNALELDDSALYLCASSASGEGPNQPQHFGDGTRLSIL.

This chain uses TRBV19 with TRBJ1-2; 9 nucleotides agree with TRBD1. Per the germline V gene, CDR1 is LNHDA and CDR2 is SQIVND (reference sequence). CDR3 length: 14 amino acids. The ends lost 5 bases at V and 3 bases at J; junction bases unmatched: 4. CDR3 sequence reads: CASSPGQGHYGYTF. CDR3 nucleotides: TGTGCCAGTAGTCCGGGACAGGGCCACTATGGCTACACCTTC.

This sequence joins TRBV5-3 and TRBJ1-3; D is ambiguous. TRBV5-3 is reported as an ORF; its role is uncertain. Deletions cut 4 bases from V and 0 bases from J, with 17 bases between. The CDR3 has 17 residues. CDR3: CARSRTIDGTSGNTIYF. The CDR3 nucleotides are TGTGCCAGAAGCCGCACTATTGACGGAACCTCTGGAAACACCATATATTTT.

The rearrangement joins TRBV28 to TRBJ2-6, with a tentative D call TRBD1 (6 bases). The V gene's germline CDR1 is MDHEN and CDR2 SYDVKM. V was cut by 6 bases and J by 2 bases, with 11 bases left in between. CDR3 length: 15 amino acids. The CDR3 region has the DNA TGTGCCAGCAGCCCACAGGGAGCTGGGGCCAACGTCCTGACTTTC. It translates to CASSPQGAGANVLTF.

The CDR3: CASSPYSTGSSSGQYF. CDR3 nucleotide sequence: TGTGCCAGCAGTCCCTATTCAACAGGGTCTAGTAGTGGGCAGTACTTC. The chain links TRBV28 to TRBJ2-7; perhaps TRBD1 as D (6 bases). The CDR3 totals 16 residues. V was shortened by 5 bases and J by 9 bases, with 26 bases between the two germline ends. CDR1 and CDR2 (germline): MDHEN, SYDVKM.

The V and J genes are TRBV4-1 and TRBJ2-1; no firm D call. The CDR3 extends over 16 amino acids. Germline V gene lookup returns CDR1 MGHRA and CDR2 YSYEKL. The V and J ends lost 4 bases and 2 bases respectively, with 15 bases between them. CDR3 DNA sequence: TGCGCCAGCAGCCCCCTGTTCAGGCTCACCTACAATGAGCAGTTCTTC. Protein sequence: CASSPLFRLTYNEQFF.

The chain is built from TRBV9 and TRBJ2-3; TRBD2 matches 9 bases. V dropped 0 bases and J dropped 6; count of bases not matched to a gene: 5. Per the germline V gene, CDR1 is SGDLS and CDR2 is YYNGEE. CDR3 length: 15 residues. The CDR3 DNA is TGTGCCAGCAGCGTAGCTAGCGGGGCCGGGGATACGCAGTATTTT. This codes for CASSVASGAGDTQYF.

The rearrangement links TRBV28 to TRBJ2-2; the D gene is possibly TRBD1 (5 bases). This CDR3 region has 19 residues. Germline lookup yields CDR1 MDHEN and CDR2 SYDVKM. V lost 6 bases and J 4 bases, leaving 27 bases between the germline ends. CDR3 residues: CASRGERVGVSTGTGELFF. CDR3 nucleotides: TGTGCCAGCAGGGGCGAACGTGTAGGGGTTAGTACAGGCACCGGGGAGCTGTTTTTT.

The chain combines TRBV6-1 with TRBJ1-1; D ambiguous. Per germline, CDR1 MNHNS and CDR2 SASEGT. Trimming pared 4 bases from V and 11 bases from J, leaving 20 bases between. This CDR3 region has 14 residues. DNA for the CDR3: TGTGCCAGCAGTGTACCCGTCACGAAGCCGTCGGCTTTCTTT. It yields the protein CASSVPVTKPSAFF.

This clone was picked up one time. The CDR3 is CASSLQDNEQYF. DNA of the CDR3: TGCGCCAGCAGCTTGCAGGACAACGAGCAGTACTTC. The chain has TRBV5-1 and TRBJ2-7, with D perhaps TRBD1 (5 bases). Germline assignment: CDR1 SGHRS and CDR2 YFSETQ. This CDR3 comprises 12 residues. V was cut by 1 base and J by 5 bases, with 7 bases left in between.

The chain carries TRBV7-3 and TRBJ2-3, with TRBD1 identical over 8 bases. V shed 7 bases, J shed 4 bases, and the junction held 10 bases outside the gene matches. Germline CDR1 is SGHTA and CDR2 is FQGTGA. The CDR3 runs 15 residues. CDR3 sequence reads: CASTTGGGSPDTQYF. The DNA for the CDR3 is TGTGCCAGCACCACAGGGGGAGGCAGTCCAGATACGCAGTATTTT.

The V gene is TRBV6-5, the J gene TRBJ2-5; D is perhaps TRBD1 (5 bases). V lost 6 bases to trimming and J lost 1 base, with 9 bases between them. The CDR3 extends over 13 amino acids. The germline CDR1 and CDR2 sequences are MNHEY and SVGAGI. The CDR3 here is CASSRQFQETQYF. CDR3 sequence (DNA): TGTGCCAGCAGCCGACAGTTCCAAGAGACCCAGTACTTC.

The J gene is TRBJ1-1, the V gene TRBV19; 7 bases map to TRBD1. Germline loops: CDR1 LNHDA, CDR2 SQIVND (reference sequence). Germline trimming cut 5 bases from V and 10 bases from J; bases unmatched to any gene: 28. The CDR3 runs 19 residues. Here the CDR3 DNA reads TGTGCCAGTAGTTCCAAAGACAGGGCCCACTCGAACCCCCAATCGCGAGCTTTCTTT. This codes for CASSSKDRAHSNPQSRAFF.